What follows are 4 T cell receptor beta chains derived from one specimen sequenced in a study of T cells after yellow fever vaccination. TCRdb analysed the 5' RACE reads with MiXCR anew, one entry per CDR3 protein. The profile shows a few hundred thousand distinct CDR3 sequences, 6.8% of them singletons. Source: PBMCs, taken about 41 days after the first yellow fever vaccination. The source of these receptors is a man in his late teens or twenties who received the YFV17D yellow fever vaccine.

The chain carries TRBV12-3 or TRBV12-4 and TRBJ1-1; TRBD1 might be the D (6 bases). V was shortened by 6 bases and J by 5 bases, with 16 bases between the two germline ends. The CDR3 totals 14 residues. In nucleotides, the CDR3 is TGTGCCAGCAGATTCTTAGGGGGTGGAACTGAAGCTTTCTTT. Translated: CASRFLGGGTEAFF.

This clonotype occurred a few times. This chain uses TRBV5-6 with TRBJ2-3; D may be TRBD1 (5 bases). Germline-derived CDR1 and CDR2 are SGHDT and YYEEEE. CDR3 size: 15 residues. Trimming took off 4 bases at V and 3 bases at J, with 15 bases between the two ends. For the CDR3, the DNA is TGTGCCAGCAGCCCGTCTTTGACAGAGACAGATACGCAGTATTTT. Its translation is CASSPSLTETDTQYF.

This clonotype was counted ten times or more. The chain has TRBV7-9 and TRBJ2-7; D tentatively fits TRBD1 or TRBD2 (5 bases each). Germline V gene sequence: CDR1 SEHNR, CDR2 FQNEAQ (reference sequence). The V end lost 1 base, the J end lost 6 bases, and 16 bases lay between the germline ends. The CDR3 length is 15 residues. CDR3 sequence (DNA): TGTGCCAGCAGCTTAGTTAGGGGCCCACTAGGCGAGCAGTACGTC. Translation: CASSLVRGPLGEQYV.

The genes are TRBV5-1 and TRBJ2-5; D unclear. The V gene's germline CDR1 is SGHRS and CDR2 YFSETQ. The CDR3 is 14 amino acids. V was cut by 5 bases and J by 1 base, with 12 bases left in between. The CDR3 sequence is CASRGDRIQETQYF. The CDR3 coding sequence is TGCGCCAGCAGGGGCGATCGGATCCAAGAGACCCAGTACTTC.